The present TCR beta chain was sequenced within a study of T cell responses to AZD1222 COVID-19 vaccine. Overall study results and limits: The study sampled repertoires only after the peak T cell response. As reported, nearly half of all spike-specific TCRs target variant regions that are unmutated.

Notes on this clone: Its antigen is still unknown.

CDR3 length equals 13 residues. The germline V and J ends were trimmed by 0 bases and 7 bases, with 9 bases remaining between them. In germline, CDR1 is SGHVS, CDR2 FQNEAQ. This table comes from immunoSEQ multiplex PCR, and its TCRdb copy is limited to in-frame clones, with some not included. Counted here are under 140,000 clones, about 95% occurring once; the ten biggest clones make up 2.5% to 3.5%. V and J are TRBV7-8 and TRBJ1-2; TRBD1 is a possible D gene (5 bases). The origin of this receptor is an adult who received the AZD1222 COVID-19 vaccine. Sequenced here: peripheral blood, sampled 28 days after the second AZD1222 dose. The CDR3 bases are TGTGCCAGCAGCTTAGCATCCGGGGGTGGCTACACCTTC. This gives the protein CASSLASGGGYTF.